One and the same sample provided the 6 T cell receptor beta chains below, sequenced in a study of identical twins. TCRdb re-called the 5' RACE reads with MiXCR, one entry per CDR3 protein. The table shows a few hundred thousand distinct CDR3 sequences, with over 12% occurring only once. This sample also belongs to another study, concerning yellow fever vaccine responses in identical twins.

The sample taken for sequencing was CD4+ T cells sorted from blood. These receptors were collected from a woman under 30 in good health.

This clonotype appeared a single time. The chain is built from TRBV3-1 and TRBJ2-1; 7 bases line up with TRBD2. CDR1 and CDR2 from the germline V gene are LGHDT and YNNKEL (reference sequence). The ends lost 5 bases at V and 5 bases at J; junction bases unmatched: 12. The CDR3 is made up of 16 amino acids. This CDR3 reads CASSFRDYHVHNEQFF. The CDR3 DNA reads as TGTGCCAGCAGCTTTCGGGACTACCATGTTCACAATGAGCAGTTCTTC.

This rearrangement joins TRBV21-1 to TRBJ1-5; the table's D call TRBD1 went unverified against the DNA. TRBV21-1 is tagged as a pseudogene. The CDR3 consists of 14 residues. CDR3 residues: CASRSPGLKLAQHF. CDR3 DNA: TGTGCCAGCCGCTCCCCTGGGCTCAAGTTAGCCCAGCATTTT.

The chain links TRBV6-5 to TRBJ2-6; no reliable D call. The CDR3 runs to 16 residues. Trimming left V 1 base short and J 0 bases short, with 7 bases between. Per the germline V gene, CDR1 is MNHEY and CDR2 is SVGAGI. This CDR3 is CASSYYTPSGANVLTF. For the CDR3, the DNA is TGTGCCAGCAGTTACTACACCCCCTCTGGGGCCAACGTCCTGACTTTC.

The V gene is TRBV12-3 or TRBV12-4, the J gene TRBJ2-3; 10 bases are shared with TRBD1. V shed 5 bases and J 2 bases; nucleotides not matched to a gene: 4. CDR3 length: 15 residues. The CDR3 DNA reads TGTGCCAGCAGTACCGGACAGGGGGTCACAGATACGCAGTATTTT. It specifies CASSTGQGVTDTQYF.

Only a few counts were recorded for this clonotype. The genes are TRBV2 and TRBJ2-7, with D possibly being TRBD2 (5 bases). The CDR3 length is 15 residues. Deletions cut 0 bases from V and 0 bases from J, with 9 bases between. CDR1 SNHLY and CDR2 FYNNEI come from the germline V gene. The DNA of the CDR3 is TGTGCCAGCAGTGAAGCGGAGGCCAGCTCCTACGAGCAGTACTTC. This sequence encodes CASSEAEASSYEQYF.

The chain links TRBV11-1 to TRBJ1-1, with 7 bases lining up with TRBD1. V shed 5 bases, J shed 4 bases, and the junction held 10 bases outside the gene matches. The CDR3 loop spans 15 amino acids. CDR1 is SGHAT, CDR2 FQDESV, per germline (reference sequence). CDR3 in amino acids: CASSLQGPRGTEAFF. In nucleotides, the CDR3 is TGTGCCAGCAGCCTACAGGGGCCTAGGGGCACTGAAGCTTTCTTT.